This T cell receptor beta chain was profiled in a study of cytomegalovirus exposure and HLA in healthy donors. 13 Jbeta primers and 60 Vbeta primers were used for the PCR. Data came from immunoSEQ multiplex PCR; TCRdb stores just in-frame clones and leaves some out. The table includes 35,000 to 55,000 clones, around 53% detected once. This clone was picked up a small number of times. Sequencing was performed on PBMCs. This sequence originates from a man aged 60-69 years in good health and CMV-seronegative.

The CDR3 nucleotides are TGCAGCGTCGGGGGGACAGGGAGCTACGAGCAGTACTTC. As protein: CSVGGTGSYEQYF. The V call is TRBV29-1, the J call TRBJ2-5; 9 nucleotides agree with TRBD1. The J call may be faulty, since TRBJ2-7 better matches the DNA end. Germline loops: CDR1 SQVTM, CDR2 ANQGSEA. This CDR3 region has 13 residues.